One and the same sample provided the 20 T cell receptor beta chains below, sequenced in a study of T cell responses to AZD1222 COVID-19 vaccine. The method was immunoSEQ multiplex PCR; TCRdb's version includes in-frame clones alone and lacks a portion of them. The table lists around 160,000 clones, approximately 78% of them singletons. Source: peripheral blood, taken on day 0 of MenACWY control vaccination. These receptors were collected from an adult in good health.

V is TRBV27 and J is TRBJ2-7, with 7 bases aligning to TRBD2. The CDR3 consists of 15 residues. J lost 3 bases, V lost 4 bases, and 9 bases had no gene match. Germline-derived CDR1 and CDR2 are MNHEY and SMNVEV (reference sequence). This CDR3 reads CASSSLGRADYEQYF. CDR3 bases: TGTGCCAGCAGTTCCCTTGGGAGGGCGGACTACGAGCAGTACTTC.

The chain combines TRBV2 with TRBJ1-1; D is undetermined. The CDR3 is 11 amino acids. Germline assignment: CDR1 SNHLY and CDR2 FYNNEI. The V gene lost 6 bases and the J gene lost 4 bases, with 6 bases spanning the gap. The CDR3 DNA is TGTGCCAGCAGCCGGAGCACTGAAGCTTTCTTT. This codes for CASSRSTEAFF. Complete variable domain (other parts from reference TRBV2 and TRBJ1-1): EPEVTQTPSHQVTQMGQEVILRCVPISNHLYFYWYRQILGQKVEFLVSFYNNEISEKSEIFDDQFSVERPDGSNFTLKIRSTKLEDSAMYFCASSRSTEAFFGQGTRLTVV.

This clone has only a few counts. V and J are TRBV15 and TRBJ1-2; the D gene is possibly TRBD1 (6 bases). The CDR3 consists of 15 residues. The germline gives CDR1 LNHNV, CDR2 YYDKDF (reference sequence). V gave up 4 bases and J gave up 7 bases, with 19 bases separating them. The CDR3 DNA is TGTGCCACCAGCACTATCCATGGGGGGGCTCGTGGCTACACCTTC. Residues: CATSTIHGGARGYTF.

Written as DNA, the CDR3 is TGTGCCAGCAGCGTTGACCTTCCAAACACTGAAGCTTTCTTT. It codes for CASSVDLPNTEAFF. V usage is TRBV7-9 and J usage is TRBJ1-1; no definite D call. Germline V gene lookup returns CDR1 SEHNR and CDR2 FQNEAQ (reference sequence). This CDR3 region has 14 residues. Trimming removed 5 bases from V and 2 bases from J, with 12 bases in between.

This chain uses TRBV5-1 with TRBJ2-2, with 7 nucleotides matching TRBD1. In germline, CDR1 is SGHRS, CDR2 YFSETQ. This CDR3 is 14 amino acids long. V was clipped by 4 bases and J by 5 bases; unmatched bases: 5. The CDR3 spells CASSITGVTGELFF. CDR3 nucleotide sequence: TGCGCCAGCAGCATTACAGGGGTTACCGGGGAGCTGTTTTTT.

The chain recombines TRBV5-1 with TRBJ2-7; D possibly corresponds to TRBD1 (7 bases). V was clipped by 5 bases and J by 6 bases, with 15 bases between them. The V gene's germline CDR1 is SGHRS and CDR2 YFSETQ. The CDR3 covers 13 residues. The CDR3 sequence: CASRGGTASEQYF. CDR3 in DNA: TGCGCCAGCAGAGGAGGGACAGCAAGCGAGCAGTACTTC.

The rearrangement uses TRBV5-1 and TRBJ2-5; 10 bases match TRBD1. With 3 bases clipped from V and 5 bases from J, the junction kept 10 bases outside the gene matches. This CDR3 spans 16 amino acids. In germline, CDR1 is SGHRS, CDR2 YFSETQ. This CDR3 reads CASSWTPTGGKETQYF. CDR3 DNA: TGCGCCAGCAGCTGGACCCCGACAGGGGGCAAGGAGACCCAGTACTTC.

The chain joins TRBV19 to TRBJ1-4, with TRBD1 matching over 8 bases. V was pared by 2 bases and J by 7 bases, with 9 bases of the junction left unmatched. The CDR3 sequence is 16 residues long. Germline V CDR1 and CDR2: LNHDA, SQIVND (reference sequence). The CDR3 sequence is CASSINPGQGTEKLFF. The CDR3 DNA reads TGTGCCAGTAGTATAAATCCCGGACAGGGTACTGAAAAACTGTTTTTT.

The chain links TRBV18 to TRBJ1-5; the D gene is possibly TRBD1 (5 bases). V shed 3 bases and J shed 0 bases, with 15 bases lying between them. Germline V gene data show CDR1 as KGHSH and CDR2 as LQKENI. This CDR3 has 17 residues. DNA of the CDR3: TGTGCCAGCTCACCCGAGAGGGGCGGCGGTAGCAATCAGCCCCAGCATTTT. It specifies CASSPERGGGSNQPQHF.

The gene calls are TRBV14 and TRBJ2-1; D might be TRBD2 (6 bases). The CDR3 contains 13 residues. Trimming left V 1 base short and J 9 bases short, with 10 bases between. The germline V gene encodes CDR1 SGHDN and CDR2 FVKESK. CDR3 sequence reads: CASSQVGGSEQFF. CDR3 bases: TGTGCCAGCAGCCAAGTCGGGGGTAGTGAGCAGTTCTTC.

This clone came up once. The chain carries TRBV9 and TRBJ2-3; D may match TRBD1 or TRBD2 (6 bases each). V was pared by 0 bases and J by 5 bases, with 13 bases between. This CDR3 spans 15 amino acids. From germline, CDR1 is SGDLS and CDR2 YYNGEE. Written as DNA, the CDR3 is TGTGCCAGCAGCGTAGTCGGGGGCGATGGAGATACGCAGTATTTT. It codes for CASSVVGGDGDTQYF.

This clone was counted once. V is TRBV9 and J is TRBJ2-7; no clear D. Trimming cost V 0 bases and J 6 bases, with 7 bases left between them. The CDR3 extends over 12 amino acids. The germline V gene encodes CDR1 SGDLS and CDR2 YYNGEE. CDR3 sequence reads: CASSVDGREQYF. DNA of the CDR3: TGTGCCAGCAGCGTAGATGGGCGCGAGCAGTACTTC.

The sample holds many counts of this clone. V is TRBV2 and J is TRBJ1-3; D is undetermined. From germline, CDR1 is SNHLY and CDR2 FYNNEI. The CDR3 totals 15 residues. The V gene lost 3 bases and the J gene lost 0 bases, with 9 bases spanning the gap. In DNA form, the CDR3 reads TGTGCCAGCAGTGATGACGGCAACTCTGGAAACACCATATATTTT. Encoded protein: CASSDDGNSGNTIYF.

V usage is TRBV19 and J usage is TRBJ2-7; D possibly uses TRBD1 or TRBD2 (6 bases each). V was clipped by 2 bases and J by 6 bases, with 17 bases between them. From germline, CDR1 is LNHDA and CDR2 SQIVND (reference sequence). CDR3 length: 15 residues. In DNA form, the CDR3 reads TGTGCCAGTAGTATATCAGGAGGGGGGACCTTCGAGCAGTACTTC. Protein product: CASSISGGGTFEQYF.

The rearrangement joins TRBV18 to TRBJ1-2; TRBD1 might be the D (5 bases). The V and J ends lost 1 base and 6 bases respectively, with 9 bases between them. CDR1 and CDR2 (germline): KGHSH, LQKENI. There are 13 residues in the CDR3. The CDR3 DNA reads TGTGCCAGCTCACCACGGAGAGGGGATGGCTACACCTTC. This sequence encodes CASSPRRGDGYTF.

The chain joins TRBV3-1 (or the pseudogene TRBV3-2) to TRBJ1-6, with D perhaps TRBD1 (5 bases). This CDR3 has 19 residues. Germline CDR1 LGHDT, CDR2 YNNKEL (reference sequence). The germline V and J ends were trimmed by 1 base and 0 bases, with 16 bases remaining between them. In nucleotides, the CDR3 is TGTGCCAGCAGCCAAGCCCCCGGGACGACCAGCTCCTATAATTCACCCCTCCACTTT. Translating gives CASSQAPGTTSSYNSPLHF.

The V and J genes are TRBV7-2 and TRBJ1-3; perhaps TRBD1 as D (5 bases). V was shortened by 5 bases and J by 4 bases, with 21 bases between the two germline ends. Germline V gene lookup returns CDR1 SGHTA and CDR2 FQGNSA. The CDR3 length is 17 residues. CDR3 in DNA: TGTGCCAGCAGCCCGCGGGGGGGGAGCAGAGACGGAAACACCATATATTTT. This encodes CASSPRGGSRDGNTIYF.

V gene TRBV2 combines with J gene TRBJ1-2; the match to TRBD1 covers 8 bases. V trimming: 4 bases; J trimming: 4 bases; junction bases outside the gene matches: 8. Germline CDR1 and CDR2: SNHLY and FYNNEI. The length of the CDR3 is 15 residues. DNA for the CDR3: TGTGCCAGCAGTGCCGAGACGCAGGGGGCCTATGGCTACACCTTC. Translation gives CASSAETQGAYGYTF.

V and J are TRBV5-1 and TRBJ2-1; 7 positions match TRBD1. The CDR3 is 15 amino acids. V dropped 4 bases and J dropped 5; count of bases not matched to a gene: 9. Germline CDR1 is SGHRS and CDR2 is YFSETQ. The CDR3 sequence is CASSPGGSGDNEQFF. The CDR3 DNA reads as TGCGCCAGCAGCCCAGGGGGTTCCGGGGACAATGAGCAGTTCTTC.

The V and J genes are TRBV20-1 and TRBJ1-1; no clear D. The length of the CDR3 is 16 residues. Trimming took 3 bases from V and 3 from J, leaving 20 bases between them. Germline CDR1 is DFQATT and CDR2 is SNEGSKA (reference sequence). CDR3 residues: CSASKRVWRADTEAFF. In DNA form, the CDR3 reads TGCAGTGCTAGTAAGAGAGTATGGCGAGCGGACACTGAAGCTTTCTTT.